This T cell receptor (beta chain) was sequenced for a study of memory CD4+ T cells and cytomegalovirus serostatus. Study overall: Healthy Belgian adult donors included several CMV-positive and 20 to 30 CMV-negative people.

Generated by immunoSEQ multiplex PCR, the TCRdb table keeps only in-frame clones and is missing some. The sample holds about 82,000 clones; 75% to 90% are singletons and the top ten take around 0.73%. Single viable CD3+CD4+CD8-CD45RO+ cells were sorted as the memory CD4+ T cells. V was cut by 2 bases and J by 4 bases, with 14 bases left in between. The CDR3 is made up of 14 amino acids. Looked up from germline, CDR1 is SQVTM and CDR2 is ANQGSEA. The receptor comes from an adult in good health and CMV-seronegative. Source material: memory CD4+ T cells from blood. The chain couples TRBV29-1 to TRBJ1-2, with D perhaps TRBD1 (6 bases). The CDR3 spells CSVEQGFSSYGYTF. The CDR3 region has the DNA TGCAGCGTTGAACAGGGGTTTAGTTCCTATGGCTACACCTTC. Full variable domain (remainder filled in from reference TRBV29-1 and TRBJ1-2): SAVISQKPSRDICQRGTSLTIQCQVDSQVTMMFWYRQQPGQSLTLIATANQGSEATYESGFVIDKFPISRPNLTFSTLTVSNMSPEDSSIYLCSVEQGFSSYGYTFGSGTRLTVV.